The sequence of this T cell receptor beta chain was determined in a study of response to subunit inactivated influenza vaccine. TCRdb redid the calling of the RT-PCR reads with MiXCR, one entry per CDR3 protein. The repertoire holds 300,000 to 350,000 distinct CDR3 sequences, with roughly 20% as singletons. In regard to this clonotype: Its specificity is unknown.

The study's findings and limits: The authors put forward the suggestion that each seasonal influenza vaccination may bring in only a limited number of new T cells.

The V gene's germline CDR1 is LGHDT and CDR2 YNNKEL (reference sequence). The V segment lost 1 base and the J segment 6 bases; nucleotides outside the gene matches: 3. The CDR3 has 16 amino acids. J is TRBJ1-6 and V is TRBV3-1; 10 positions agree with TRBD1. The TCR comes from a man in his fifties or sixties who received an inactivated influenza vaccine. This specimen was PBMCs from blood, taken about 20 months after vaccination. CDR3 coding DNA: TGTGCCAGCAGCCAAGCGGGGACAGGGGTTAATTCACCCCTCCACTTT. It yields the protein CASSQAGTGVNSPLHF.